The 27 T cell receptor beta chains below come from one sample, sequenced in a study of human T cells and chemical hapten exposure. TCRdb re-called the RACE reads with MiXCR, one entry per CDR3 protein. The sample carries tens of thousands of distinct CDR3 sequences, about 10% recorded once. This sample's time point: patch test 1, 2 weeks after DPC sensitization. Stated treatment: therapeutic diphenylcyclopropenone sensitization with weekly scalp DPC. This specimen consisted of whole blood, obtained in connection with sensitization to the hapten diphenylcyclopropenone (DPC). These TCRs come from a man aged 35 to 55 with alopecia areata. Some clones in this sample may be carry-over from other donors' samples.

The table lists this clonotype with a count of one. This chain connects TRBV27 to TRBJ1-3; 7 bases are shared with TRBD1. The CDR3 consists of 15 residues. Per germline, CDR1 MNHEY and CDR2 SMNVEV (reference sequence). Trimming took 6 bases from V and 4 from J; bases not matched to a gene: 9. DNA for the CDR3: TGTGCCAGCAGACCACTCCGGGACAGCGGAAACACCATATATTTT. Its translation: CASRPLRDSGNTIYF.

The table lists this clonotype with a few counts. CDR3 nucleotide sequence: TGCGCCAGCAGCGACAGGACAGGTTACGAGACCCAGTACTTC. Its translation: CASSDRTGYETQYF. This chain joins TRBV5-1 and TRBJ2-5, with 7 bases identical to TRBD1. Germline V CDR1 and CDR2: SGHRS, YFSETQ. V was clipped by 4 bases and J by 5 bases; unmatched bases: 8. The CDR3 is 14 residues long.

V is TRBV7-9 and J is TRBJ2-3; a possible D gene is TRBD1 (5 bases). The CDR3 length is 14 residues. Germline CDR1 reads SEHNR; CDR2 reads FQNEAQ (reference sequence). Trimming removed 5 bases at V and 4 bases at J, with 13 bases between. The CDR3 is CASSQPQGADTQYF. The CDR3 nucleotides read TGTGCCAGCAGCCAACCCCAGGGCGCAGATACGCAGTATTTT.

This clonotype occurred many times. V and J are TRBV6-5 and TRBJ1-6, with TRBD1 as a possible D gene (6 bases). Trimming removed 5 bases from V and 4 bases from J, with 9 bases in between. The CDR3 covers 14 residues. Looked up from germline, CDR1 is MNHEY and CDR2 is SVGAGI. As DNA, the CDR3 is TGTGCCAGCAGTGGGGGACAATATAATTCACCCCTCCACTTT. Protein product: CASSGGQYNSPLHF.

This clonotype was detected a few times. The genes are TRBV5-1 and TRBJ2-7; tentatively, D is TRBD1 or TRBD2 (5 bases each). CDR3 length: 16 residues. The V gene lost 4 bases and the J gene lost 0 bases, with 17 bases spanning the gap. CDR1 is SGHRS and CDR2 is YFSETQ in the germline V gene. The CDR3 sequence: CASSPSRDGISYEQYF. The CDR3 nucleotides are TGCGCCAGCAGCCCGTCCCGGGACGGGATCTCCTACGAGCAGTACTTC.

This clonotype was counted ten times or more. The chain uses TRBV12-3 or TRBV12-4 and TRBJ1-2, with 8 positions matching TRBD1. The CDR3 consists of 15 residues. The V segment lost 7 bases and the J segment 6 bases; nucleotides outside the gene matches: 13. The CDR3 sequence: CASTSRDRIDNGYTF. The CDR3 nucleotides are TGTGCCAGCACTTCAAGGGACAGGATCGACAATGGCTACACCTTC.

In this sample, this clonotype turned up a few times. The rearrangement links TRBV2 to TRBJ2-5, with D possibly matching TRBD1 (5 bases). This CDR3 comprises 14 residues. V lost 0 bases and J lost 4, with 9 bases in between. Germline V CDR1 and CDR2: SNHLY, FYNNEI. The CDR3 sequence: CASSEALQGETQYF. DNA for the CDR3: TGTGCCAGCAGTGAAGCGCTTCAGGGAGAGACCCAGTACTTC.

Only a few counts were recorded for this clonotype. The genes are TRBV5-6 and TRBJ2-3; D ambiguous. The CDR3 sequence is 13 residues long. Germline V gene data show CDR1 as SGHDT and CDR2 as YYEEEE. The V gene lost 2 bases and the J gene lost 10 bases, with 14 bases spanning the gap. CDR3 sequence (DNA): TGTGCCAGCAGCTTTTCTCAAGGGTCCGCGCAGTATTTT. Protein product: CASSFSQGSAQYF.

The V and J genes are TRBV29-1 and TRBJ1-2; unclear D gene. There are 13 residues in the CDR3. V was pared by 4 bases and J by 2 bases, with 11 bases between. CDR1 and CDR2 from the germline V gene are SQVTM and ANQGSEA. CDR3 sequence: CSVAVIGNYGYTF. The CDR3 region has the DNA TGCAGCGTTGCAGTAATAGGCAACTATGGCTACACCTTC.

This clonotype was detected many times. The chain links TRBV5-1 to TRBJ1-1; the match to TRBD1 covers 7 bases. V lost 0 bases and J lost 3; bases outside the gene matches: 2. Germline values: CDR1 SGHRS, CDR2 YFSETQ. This CDR3 contains 14 residues. The CDR3, as DNA: TGCGCCAGCAGCTTGGGACAGGGATACACTGAAGCTTTCTTT. Its translation is CASSLGQGYTEAFF. Filled out from reference TRBV5-1 and TRBJ1-1, the complete variable domain reads KAGVTQTPRYLIKTRGQQVTLSCSPISGHRSVSWYQQTPGQGLQFLFEYFSETQRNKGNFPGRFSGRQFSNSRSEMNVSTLELGDSALYLCASSLGQGYTEAFFGQGTRLTVV.

J is TRBJ2-5 and V is TRBV28; perhaps TRBD1 as D (6 bases). The germline V and J ends were trimmed by 8 bases and 4 bases, with 14 bases remaining between them. Germline values: CDR1 MDHEN, CDR2 SYDVKM. The CDR3 is 13 amino acids. As DNA, the CDR3 is TGTGCCAGCCACAGGGCAGGGGTAGAGACCCAGTACTTC. It specifies CASHRAGVETQYF.

The chain carries TRBV14 and TRBJ2-1, with TRBD2 identical over 12 bases. Germline CDR1 is SGHDN and CDR2 is FVKESK. The CDR3 length is 17 residues. Germline trimming cut 4 bases from V and 4 bases from J; bases unmatched to any gene: 8. The CDR3 nucleotides are TGTGCCAGCAGCCTCGGGACTAGCGGGCCTTATTACAATGAGCAGTTCTTC. It codes for CASSLGTSGPYYNEQFF.

This chain joins TRBV7-2 and TRBJ1-5, with D perhaps TRBD1 (6 bases). Trimming removed 4 bases from V and 10 bases from J, with 23 bases in between. The CDR3 has 16 residues. Per the germline V gene, CDR1 is SGHTA and CDR2 is FQGNSA. The CDR3 DNA follows: TGTGCCAGCAGCTACGAGGAAACAGGGCCGCCTTATCCCCAGCATTTT. It specifies CASSYEETGPPYPQHF.

The sample holds a few counts of this clonotype. The chain carries TRBV6-2 or TRBV6-3 and TRBJ2-6; D not certain. This CDR3 comprises 13 residues. V shed 6 bases and J shed 2 bases, with 5 bases lying between them. Germline V lookup: CDR1 MNHEY, CDR2 SVGEGT. The CDR3 sequence: CASRLTGANVLTF. The CDR3 DNA follows: TGTGCCAGCAGATTAACTGGGGCCAACGTCCTGACTTTC.

This clonotype was seen ten or more times. The chain is built from TRBV12-3 or TRBV12-4 and TRBJ2-3; 8 positions match TRBD2. The V and J ends lost 3 bases and 3 bases, in that order; junction bases with no gene match: 5. The CDR3 extends over 15 amino acids. This CDR3 is CASSFLAGWTDTQYF. DNA for the CDR3: TGTGCCAGCAGTTTTTTAGCGGGGTGGACAGATACGCAGTATTTT.

This clonotype was detected a few times. In DNA form, the CDR3 reads TGTGCCAGCAGTCCGGAGACCCGGGGCACTGAAGCTTTCTTT. This gives the protein CASSPETRGTEAFF. J is TRBJ1-1 and V is TRBV12-3 or TRBV12-4; D is unclear. V was trimmed by 5 bases and J by 4 bases, leaving 14 bases between them. The CDR3 has 14 residues.

This sequence joins TRBV19 and TRBJ1-4, with 8 bases fitting TRBD1. The CDR3 is made up of 12 amino acids. CDR1 is LNHDA, CDR2 SQIVND, per germline (reference sequence). V shed 9 bases and J 8 bases; nucleotides not matched to a gene: 5. CDR3 sequence (DNA): TGTGCCAGCACAGGGGGTTACGAAAAACTGTTTTTT. It specifies CASTGGYEKLFF.

The J gene is TRBJ2-3, the V gene TRBV11-2; TRBD2 might be the D (6 bases). The CDR3 loop spans 16 amino acids. V lost 3 bases and J 3 bases, leaving 16 bases between the germline ends. CDR1 is SGHAT and CDR2 is FQNNGV in the germline V gene. CDR3 amino acids: CASSLILAGSTDTQYF. The CDR3 nucleotides read TGTGCCAGCAGCTTGATTTTGGCCGGGAGTACAGATACGCAGTATTTT.

V is TRBV2 and J is TRBJ2-1; weak D call: TRBD2 (6 bases). In germline, CDR1 is SNHLY, CDR2 FYNNEI. The ends were cut back, 4 bases at V and 9 bases at J, with 10 bases in the middle. This CDR3 region has 12 residues. The CDR3: CASSGDSGEQFF. The CDR3 DNA follows: TGTGCCAGCAGTGGGGATAGCGGTGAGCAGTTCTTC.

This clonotype was seen only a few times. The rearrangement joins TRBV7-3 to TRBJ1-1; tentatively, D is TRBD1 (6 bases). From germline, CDR1 is SGHTA and CDR2 FQGTGA. The germline V and J ends were trimmed by 5 bases and 3 bases, with 13 bases remaining between them. This CDR3 is built from 14 residues. CDR3 loop: CASSPDRYYTEAFF. The CDR3 DNA reads as TGTGCCAGCAGCCCGGACAGATATTACACTGAAGCTTTCTTT. The full variable domain, in which reference TRBV7-3 and TRBJ1-1 provide the parts outside the CDR3, is GAGVSQTPSNKVTEKGKYVELRCDPISGHTALYWYRQSLGQGPEFLIYFQGTGAADDSGLPNDRFFAVRPEGSVSTLKIQRTERGDSAVYLCASSPDRYYTEAFFGQGTRLTVV.

In regard to this clonotype: With a much larger clone just one base away, this may be a read error. The chain has TRBV2 and TRBJ1-2; D unclear. The V gene's germline CDR1 is SNHLY and CDR2 FYNNEI. V was pared by 7 bases and J by 0 bases, with 18 bases between. The CDR3 is made up of 16 amino acids. The CDR3 DNA follows: TGTGCCAGCAATCCGGATGGATCTTTTACTAACTATGGCTACACCTTC. The encoded protein is CASNPDGSFTNYGYTF.

The rearrangement joins TRBV4-1 to TRBJ2-3; D perhaps matches TRBD2 (6 bases). The V end was cut by 6 bases, the J end by 4 bases, with 14 bases between. The CDR3 has 14 residues. Germline loops: CDR1 MGHRA, CDR2 YSYEKL. CDR3 nucleotide sequence: TGCGCCAGCAGGGCGGTGGGGGGTGCAGATACGCAGTATTTT. This translates into CASRAVGGADTQYF.

This clonotype has ten or more counts. CDR3 loop: CASSHRTGNTEAFF. The CDR3 DNA sequence: TGCGCCAGCAGCCACCGCACAGGGAACACTGAAGCTTTCTTT. J is TRBJ1-1 and V is TRBV4-3, with D maybe TRBD1 (5 bases). The germline V gene encodes CDR1 LGHNA and CDR2 YSLEER. With 3 bases removed from V and 1 base from J, the gap between germline ends came to 9 bases. The CDR3 is 14 residues long.

This clonotype was recorded a few times. CDR3 in amino acids: CASSYQGMYEQYF. The CDR3 region has the DNA TGTGCCAGTAGCTACCAGGGGATGTACGAGCAGTACTTC. The rearrangement joins TRBV19 to TRBJ2-7; the D gene is possibly TRBD1 (6 bases). V gave up 6 bases and J gave up 4 bases, with 13 bases separating them. Germline CDR1 LNHDA, CDR2 SQIVND (reference sequence). This CDR3 region has 13 residues.

This clonotype has only a few counts. The CDR3 DNA reads as TGTGCCAGCAGCAAAGGGGGAGCAGGACCTACAGATACGCAGTATTTT. Translation gives CASSKGGAGPTDTQYF. The chain joins TRBV21-1 to TRBJ2-3; TRBD2, the D gene given by the table, was not confirmed from the DNA. TRBV21-1 is given as a pseudogene. The CDR3 has 16 amino acids.

There are a few counts of this clonotype. This chain joins TRBV29-1 and TRBJ1-6; D gene ambiguous. V dropped 7 bases and J dropped 10 bases, with 23 bases sitting between them. The germline V gene encodes CDR1 SQVTM and CDR2 ANQGSEA. This CDR3 comprises 15 residues. In DNA form, the CDR3 reads TGCAGCGCCTTTCCCCGGACTCCAGAAAGGTCACCCCTCCACTTT. As protein: CSAFPRTPERSPLHF.

V and J are TRBV6-5 and TRBJ2-5; D is undetermined. CDR1 and CDR2 from the germline V gene are MNHEY and SVGAGI. Deletions cut 0 bases from V and 5 bases from J, with 10 bases between. The CDR3 runs 14 residues. The CDR3 DNA follows: TGTGCCAGCAGTTACTCGAAAAACAGTGAGACCCAGTACTTC. It is translated as CASSYSKNSETQYF.